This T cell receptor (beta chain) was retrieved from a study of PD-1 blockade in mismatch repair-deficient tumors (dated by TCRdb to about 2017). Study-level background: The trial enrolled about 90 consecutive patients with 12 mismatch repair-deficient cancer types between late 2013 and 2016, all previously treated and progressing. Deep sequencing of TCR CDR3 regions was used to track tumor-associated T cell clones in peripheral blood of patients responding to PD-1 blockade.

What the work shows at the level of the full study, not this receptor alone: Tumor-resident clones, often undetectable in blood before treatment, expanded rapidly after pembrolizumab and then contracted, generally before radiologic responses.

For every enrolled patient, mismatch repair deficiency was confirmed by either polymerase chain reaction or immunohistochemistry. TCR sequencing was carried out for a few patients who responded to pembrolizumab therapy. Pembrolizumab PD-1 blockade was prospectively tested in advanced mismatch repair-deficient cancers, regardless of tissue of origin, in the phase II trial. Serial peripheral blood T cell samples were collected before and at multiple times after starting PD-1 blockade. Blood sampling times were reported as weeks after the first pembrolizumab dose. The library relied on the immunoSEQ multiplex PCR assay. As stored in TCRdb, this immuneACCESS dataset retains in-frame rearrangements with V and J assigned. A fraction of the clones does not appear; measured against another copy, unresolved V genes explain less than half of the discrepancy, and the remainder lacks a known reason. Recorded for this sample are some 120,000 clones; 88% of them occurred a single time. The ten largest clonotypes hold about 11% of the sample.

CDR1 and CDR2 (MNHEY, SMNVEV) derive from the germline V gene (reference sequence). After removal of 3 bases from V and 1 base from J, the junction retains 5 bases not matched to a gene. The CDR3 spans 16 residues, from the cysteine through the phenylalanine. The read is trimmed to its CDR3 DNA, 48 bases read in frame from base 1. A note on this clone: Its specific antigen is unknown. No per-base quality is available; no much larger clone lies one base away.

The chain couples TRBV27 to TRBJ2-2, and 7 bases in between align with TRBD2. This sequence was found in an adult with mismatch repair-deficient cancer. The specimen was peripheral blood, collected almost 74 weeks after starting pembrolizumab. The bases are TGTGCCAGCAGTTTTGGGGCTAGCGGGAACACCGGGGAGCTGTTTTTT. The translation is CASSFGASGNTGELFF.